Here is one T cell receptor (beta chain) with its context. What it binds is not known. One end of the junction is discordant with germline, which a read error may explain. This sample is drawn from a study of CD8+CD57+ T cells in acquired aplastic anemia. Across the study: CD4+ and CD8+ cells, once sorted, gave DNA averaging approximately 3.4 ug. Study-wide points: Simpson's diversity of CD8+ cells was not significantly different in patients compared with controls. Both patients and controls carried the same twenty-nine CD8+ CDR3 sequences.

The CDR3 has 17 amino acids. The germline V gene has CDR1 MNHEY and CDR2 SVGAGI. Patients picked for sequencing had shown CD8+CD57+ cell expansion detected by flow cytometry. Every patient presented with severe acquired aplastic anemia. The study profiled TCR beta VDJ and CDR3 using genomic DNA as template. TCRdb re-derived calls from the reads in MiXCR, one entry per CDR3 protein. The table shows about 200,000 distinct CDR3 sequences, with approximately 60% occurring only once. The chain links TRBV6-5 to TRBJ1-5; D may be TRBD1 (5 bases). The sequencing sample was made of sorted CD4+, CD8+, or CD8+CD57+ T cells (not recorded which) from PBMCs. This clonotype was obtained from a human donor with aplastic anemia. The CDR3 DNA is TGTGCCACCAGTCCCCCCCCCAGGGTTAGCGGCAATCAGCCCCAGCATTTT. Translation gives CATSPPPRVSGNQPQHF.